This TCR beta chain was observed in a study of regulatory T cells in long-lasting Graves disease (dated by TCRdb to the early 2020s). Describing the broader study: To count as having persistent Graves' disease, a patient had to have received antithyroid drug treatment for over 5 years with TSH receptor autoantibodies remaining persistently positive. Patients with persistent Graves' disease were compared with patients with newly diagnosed Graves' disease using TCR sequencing and RNA sequencing of peripheral blood. The study took place in China and was registered as a clinical trial. A total of 35 or so samples were covered by TCR sequencing, comprising about 13 persistent and approximately 20 newly diagnosed Graves' disease patients. Persistent Graves' disease patients in the clinical cohort had taken antithyroid drugs for roughly ten years on average. The full study reports these points: A larger number of public clonotypes was shared among persistent patients (approximately 2,500) than among newly diagnosed patients (more than 850). Lower TCR Shannon entropy and fewer highly expanded clones were observed in persistent Graves' disease patients than in newly diagnosed patients, which suggested clonal expansion. The authors acknowledged the small sample size as a limitation that may reduce accuracy. Persistent disease showed preferential use of TRBV28, TRBJ1-2 and TRBJ2-5, whereas newly diagnosed disease favored TRBV20-1 and TRBJ2-1. Only the TCR beta chain was sequenced and analyzed. The study examined only peripheral blood because the primary lesion, thyroid tissue, could not be accessed.

At least ten counts were recorded for this clonotype. Its antigen has not been determined. No much larger clone exists at a distance of one base, and base qualities are not known. According to the study, the label for this sample's time point signals: persistent/refractory GD, antithyroid drugs over 5 years with positive TRAb. RNA was extracted from PBMCs in TRIzol for both TCR sequencing and RNA sequencing. The diagnosis of Graves' disease followed American Thyroid Association guidelines. Patients for the study were recruited at an endocrinology department in Xi'an, China. Each patient gave about 10 milliliters of peripheral blood, collected in an EDTA anticoagulant tube. Ficoll Paque Plus density gradient separation was used to isolate PBMCs, and no additional T cell sorting was done. RNA quality was checked with an Agilent 2100 Bioanalyzer and agarose gel, and concentration with a NanoDrop 2000.

Libraries were constructed by multiplex PCR. Reads for this sample came from an Illumina HiSeq 4000. CDR3 regions were amplified by Arm-PCR with iRepertoire HTBI primers to construct TCR beta libraries. Gel purification was performed on PCR products prior to sequencing. The authors processed their data as follows. Gene usage analysis of CDR3 amino acid clonotypes relied on the 55 to 80 TRBV and about 15 TRBJ segments identified across samples. COPE and FqMerger were used to merge the filtered high-quality paired reads into contigs. BLAST was used to align contigs to IMGT TRBV, TRBD and TRBJ reference genes, with CDR3 defined following IMGT. Clonotypes above 0.1% frequency were classified as highly expanded clones. Repertoire diversity was measured by Shannon entropy, and V-J evenness by the Gini coefficient. A clonotype was considered public if more than one individual shared it. The public reads were reanalyzed by TCRdb: fastp trimming at Q25, MiXCR alignment, in-frame beta chains only. Identical CDR3 protein sequences are pooled into one entry, listed with their most common genes and DNA. None of the V and J calls come from the authors' own analysis; TCRdb made them. This sample gives fewer than 400,000 distinct CDR3 sequences in total; around 21% of them show up just once. The top ten clones comprise 20% of the sample.

The germline V gene encodes CDR1 SGHTA and CDR2 FQGNSA. Measured from the cysteine to the phenylalanine, the CDR3 is 14 residues long. Here the CDR3 DNA is all that survives: 42 bases in frame from base 1. V is trimmed back by 5 bases and J by 7 bases, and the junction contains 11 bases that no gene match accounts for. The sequence was collected from a female donor with Graves disease. The rearrangement joined TRBV7-2 to TRBJ2-7; TRBD1 lines up with 7 middle nucleotides. The source was peripheral blood mononuclear cells (PBMCs), collected when the disease was refractory, from a patient treated with antithyroid drugs. The CDR3 region: CASSPGQALREQYF. The nucleotide sequence is TGTGCCAGCAGCCCCGGACAGGCCCTTCGGGAGCAGTACTTC. Outside the CDR3, residues come from the reference TRBV7-2 and TRBJ2-7 proteins, so the full variable domain is: GAGVSQSPSNKVTEKGKDVELRCDPISGHTALYWYRQSLGQGLEFLIYFQGNSAPDKSGLPSDRFSAERTGGSVSTLTIQRTQQEDSAVYLCASSPGQALREQYFGPGTRLTVT.